This T cell receptor (beta chain) originates from a study of T cells in women clearing cervical HPV infection (dated by TCRdb to 2016 to 2019). Study-level background: Cases were 25 women with histologically confirmed HPV16-related CIN3 or worse, including 2 invasive cancers. Cases had a median age of around 32 years compared with approximately 40 for controls, and baseline characteristics showed no significant differences between the groups. Among cases, blood sampling came a median of roughly 150 days after lesion detection, with an interquartile range of roughly 80 to 220 days. The roughly 23 controls were women who cleared a single incident HPV16 infection within 12 months without developing precancer or cancer. Cases and controls were matched on year of sample collection and on age within five years. Blood from cases was collected at the visit where the lesion was first found, while blood from controls was collected once the infection could no longer be detected. In the parent cohort, fewer than 13,000 women aged 18 or older were enrolled in Guanacaste, Costa Rica, during about 1993 to 1995 and were followed for six to seven years. Because only a few women had HLA typing data, the possibility that HLA type acted as a confounder could not be ruled out. Five blinded duplicates per group were added as quality controls, so that 60 or so samples were obtained: roughly 50 participants and 10 replicates. An exploratory proof-of-principle case-control study, nested within the Guanacaste HPV Natural History Study in Costa Rica, was conducted to compare TCR repertoires across cervical HPV16 outcomes. Findings and caveats that apply to the study as a whole: Significantly higher TCR repertoire richness was observed in CIN3+ cases than in controls across sequencing depths, whereas no difference in evenness was found. Because the number of T cells per sample was unknown, the richness differences could reflect varying T-cell content rather than repertoire biology. Lower TRBV6-7 relative abundance was observed in cases than in controls (around 0.1% versus 0.15%; Bonferroni P = 0.0008). The cross-sectional design could not show whether the associations came before the infection or were a result of it, and neither effector/memory subsets nor HPV-specific T cells were isolated. Cases were distinguished from controls with an estimated AUC of roughly 0.79 by random forest classifiers combining richness and V gene abundances.

Counted from cysteine to phenylalanine, this CDR3 has 13 amino acids. The 30 bases shown cover part of the CDR3, and their frame starts at base 1. From a lookup of the germline V gene (reference sequence), CDR1 and CDR2 are WNHNN and SYGVQD. V ends up 6 bases short and J 5 bases short, with an unmatched junction base count of 5. With regard to this clone: This receptor's antigen is unknown. The read ends 3 residues before the CDR3 terminus; that terminus is restored from the germline J gene.

Every participant had a single incident cervical HPV16 infection, and women with prevalent HPV16 infections were excluded. Cervical HPV DNA was detected with MY09/MY11 PCR, and genotyping was done by dot-blot hybridization. Around 15 mL of heparinized blood were centrifuged, and the buffy coat was split into aliquots, frozen at -30 degrees C, and then kept at -80 degrees C. QIAGEN kits were used to extract genomic DNA from buffy coat specimens. Using the immunoSEQ assay, multiplex PCR amplified TCR beta CDR3 regions from an average of about 1,300 ng of genomic DNA per sample. The assay corrected primer bias using a complete synthetic TCR repertoire to establish an amplification baseline. The amplicons were sequenced using the Illumina platform. The paper's data handling went like this. Sequences were error-corrected by clustering with frequency ratios and a modified nearest-neighbor algorithm, then analyzed in the immunoSEQ Analyzer with IMGT gene definitions. At each rarefaction depth, TCR richness and evenness were averaged over 20 rarefaction repeats, and samples with fewer sequences than the depth were excluded. Relative abundances of V, D and J genes were compared between groups using Wilcoxon rank sum tests, with FDR correction applied. For the blinded duplicates, the intraclass correlation was approximately 96% for TCR richness and averaged about 76% across about 67 gene segments. TCRdb holds this immuneACCESS table with in-frame rearrangements only. Some clones are missing; in checked studies, unresolved V genes explain under half, and the rest has no known cause. The DNA was the basis for D and trimming; V, J and clone size are from that table. The sample's clone listing holds around 35,000 clones. The ten largest clones capture 1.4% of the sample.

The chain links TRBV10-1 with TRBJ2-5, with 8 bases in between that match TRBD2. The sample was blood buffy coat. This sequence originates from a woman between 18 and 75 years old with a cervical HPV16 infection that either progressed to CIN3+ or cleared (not recorded which). For the CDR3, the sequence is CASSPRLAETQYF. The CDR3 DNA, read in part, is TGCGCCAGCAGCCCCCGACTAGCGGAGACC.